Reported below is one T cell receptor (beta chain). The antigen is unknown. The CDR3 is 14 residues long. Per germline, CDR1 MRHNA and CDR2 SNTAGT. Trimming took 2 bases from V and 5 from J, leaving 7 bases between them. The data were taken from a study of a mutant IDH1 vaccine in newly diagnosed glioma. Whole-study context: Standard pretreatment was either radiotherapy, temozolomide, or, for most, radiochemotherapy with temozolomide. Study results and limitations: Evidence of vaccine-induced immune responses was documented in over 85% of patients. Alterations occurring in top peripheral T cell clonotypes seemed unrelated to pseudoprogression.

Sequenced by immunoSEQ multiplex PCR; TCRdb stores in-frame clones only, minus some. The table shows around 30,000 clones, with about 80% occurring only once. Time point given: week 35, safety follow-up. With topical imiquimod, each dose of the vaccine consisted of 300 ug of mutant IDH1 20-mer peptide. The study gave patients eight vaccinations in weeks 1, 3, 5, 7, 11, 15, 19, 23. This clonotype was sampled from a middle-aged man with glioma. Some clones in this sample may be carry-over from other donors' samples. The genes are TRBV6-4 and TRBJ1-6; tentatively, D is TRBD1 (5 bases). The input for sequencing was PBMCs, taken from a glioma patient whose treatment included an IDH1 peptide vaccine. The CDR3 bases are TGTGCCAGCAGTGACGGGGGGGATAATTCACCCCTCCACTTT. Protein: CASSDGGDNSPLHF.